Listed below are T cell receptor beta chains from one sample, sequenced in a study of beta chain features in type 1 diabetes. TCRdb keeps only in-frame clones here, not all; method: immunoSEQ multiplex PCR. The sample consists of 250,000 to 350,000 clones, 13% to 15% of them appearing once. Sequencing was done on a sample of central memory CD4+ T cells from blood. The receptors were sampled from a man in his thirties or forties in good health. Each CDR3 is given with its conserved first and last residue. D genes are given only for firm matches. The size field is filled for only some rows; it gives once, few, many or a size class.

TRBV10-3,-,16,TRBD1,TRBJ2-3,CAISESGQGSTDTQYF,TGTGCCATCAGTGAGTCGGGACAGGGAAGCACAGATACGCAGTATTTT
TRBV11-2,many,14,-,TRBJ2-1,CASSYRQPSDEQFF,TGTGCCAGCAGCTACCGACAGCCCTCGGATGAGCAGTTCTTC
TRBV5-4,-,14,TRBD2,TRBJ2-5,CASSLWEGMETQYF,TGTGCCAGCAGCTTGTGGGAGGGGATGGAGACCCAGTACTTC
TRBV4-2,-,15,TRBD1,TRBJ2-1,CASSPRTGLGNEQFF,TGTGCCAGCAGCCCCAGGACAGGGTTGGGGAATGAGCAGTTCTTC
TRBV11-3,-,14,TRBD2,TRBJ2-5,CASSLVGGKETQYF,TGTGCCAGCAGCTTAGTGGGAGGGAAAGAGACCCAGTACTTC
TRBV14,-,15,-,TRBJ2-2,CASSPLGRGTGELFF,TGTGCCAGCAGCCCCCTTGGCCGGGGCACCGGGGAGCTGTTTTTT
TRBV4-1,few,18,TRBD2,TRBJ2-3,CASSQSPSGRVSTDTQYF,TGCGCCAGCAGCCAATCCCCTAGCGGGAGGGTAAGCACAGATACGCAGTATTTT
TRBV15,-,17,-,TRBJ2-1,CATSREGSGAFYNEQFF,TGTGCCACCAGCAGAGAGGGGTCAGGGGCGTTTTACAATGAGCAGTTCTTC
TRBV27,few,13,-,TRBJ1-1,CASSYYGYTEAFF,TGTGCCAGCAGTTACTACGGATACACTGAAGCTTTCTTT
TRBV7-9,many,15,-,TRBJ1-1,CASTWDSTWSTEAFF,TGTGCCAGCACCTGGGACTCTACATGGTCCACTGAAGCTTTCTTT
TRBV7-9,-,11,-,TRBJ1-6,CASSLGQVLHF,TGTGCCAGCAGCTTAGGCCAGGTACTCCACTTT
TRBV5-4,-,14,-,TRBJ2-1,CASSFLASSNEQFF,TGTGCCAGCAGCTTTTTGGCTAGCTCCAATGAGCAGTTCTTC
TRBV10-3,many,11,-,TRBJ1-1,CAISRNTEAFF,TGTGCCATCAGCCGGAACACTGAAGCTTTCTTT
TRBV30,few,13,TRBD2,TRBJ2-5,CAWSRREGETQYF,TGTGCCTGGAGTAGGAGGGAGGGGGAGACCCAGTACTTC
TRBV19,many,13,-,TRBJ1-3,CASRTSSGNTIYF,TGTGCCAGTAGGACCAGCTCTGGAAACACCATATATTTT
TRBV12-2,few,16,-,TRBJ2-3,CASRLSRSLPTDTQYF,TGTGCAAGTCGCTTAAGCCGGAGCTTGCCCACAGATACGCAGTATTTT
TRBV14,-,14,-,TRBJ1-6,CASSPGDFNSPLHF,TGTGCCAGCAGCCCGGGGGATTTTAATTCACCCCTCCACTTT
TRBV4-1,few,16,-,TRBJ1-3,CASSLHSTFSGNTIYF,TGCGCCAGCAGCCTCCATTCCACATTCTCTGGAAACACCATATATTTT
TRBV7-2,-,19,TRBD2,TRBJ2-6,CASSPMRLAGTSGANVLTF,TGTGCCAGCAGCCCCATGAGGCTAGCGGGTACATCTGGGGCCAACGTCCTGACTTTC
TRBV2,many,13,-,TRBJ2-3,CASSQLDADTQYF,TGTGCCAGCAGTCAATTAGACGCAGATACGCAGTATTTT
TRBV20-1,-,11,-,TRBJ1-5,CSARDHGAQHF,TGCAGTGCTAGAGATCACGGGGCCCAGCATTTT
TRBV2,-,15,TRBD2,TRBJ2-3,CASNPRAGGVNTQYF,TGTGCCAGCAATCCGCGGGCGGGAGGGGTAAATACGCAGTATTTT
TRBV19,few,16,-,TRBJ2-1,CASSSYDSSPGNEQFF,TGTGCCAGTAGTTCCTATGACAGTTCCCCCGGGAATGAGCAGTTCTTC
TRBV15,-,17,-,TRBJ1-5,CATSRDYLGDSNQPQHF,TGTGCCACCAGCAGAGATTATTTGGGCGATAGCAATCAGCCCCAGCATTTT
TRBV5-4,few,13,TRBD1,TRBJ2-1,CASSLTGANEQFF,TGTGCCAGCAGCTTGACAGGGGCCAATGAGCAGTTCTTC
TRBV11-2,-,14,TRBD1,TRBJ2-2,CATRWGQQTGELFF,TGTGCCACCCGGTGGGGACAGCAGACCGGGGAGCTGTTTTTT
TRBV29-1,-,13,-,TRBJ1-5,CSVIGAPNQPQHF,TGCAGCGTTATCGGGGCTCCCAATCAGCCCCAGCATTTT
TRBV4-3,-,13,-,TRBJ1-5,CASSQDLNQPQHF,TGCGCCAGCAGCCAAGATTTAAATCAGCCCCAGCATTTT
TRBV6-5,-,14,TRBD2,TRBJ2-3,CASTRLAGLDTQYF,TGTGCCAGCACTCGACTAGCGGGACTAGATACGCAGTATTTT
TRBV7-9,-,14,-,TRBJ1-5,CASSLEFSNQPQHF,TGTGCCAGCAGCCTCGAATTCAGCAATCAGCCCCAGCATTTT
TRBV7-2,-,12,TRBD1,TRBJ1-5,CASSLTQGTQHF,TGTGCCAGCAGCTTAACACAGGGGACCCAGCATTTT
TRBV7-8,few,13,-,TRBJ2-3,CASTKMEAGLQYF,TGTGCCAGCACCAAAATGGAGGCGGGGTTGCAGTATTTT
TRBV6-1,-,15,-,TRBJ1-2,CASNPSKGMSYGYTF,TGTGCCAGCAATCCCTCTAAGGGGATGAGCTATGGCTACACCTTC
TRBV7-2,many,12,-,TRBJ1-5,CASSLANQPQHF,TGTGCCAGCAGCTTAGCCAATCAGCCCCAGCATTTT
TRBV6-1,-,14,TRBD2,TRBJ2-3,CASSDFGLANTQYF,TGTGCCAGCAGTGATTTCGGACTAGCTAATACGCAGTATTTT
TRBV6-5,few,15,TRBD2,TRBJ2-7,CASSVSGAGGYEQYF,TGTGCCAGCAGTGTATCGGGAGCGGGGGGGTACGAGCAGTACTTC
TRBV9,-,17,-,TRBJ1-2,CASSVGGAGGLTYGYTF,TGTGCCAGCAGCGTAGGCGGGGCAGGTGGTCTCACCTATGGCTACACCTTC
TRBV7-8,-,14,TRBD1,TRBJ2-1,CASSLGAGTGGLFF,TGTGCCAGCAGCTTAGGGGCCGGGACAGGGGGCTTGTTCTTC
TRBV10-3,few,15,-,TRBJ1-2,CAISESTGNLYGYTF,TGTGCCATCAGTGAGTCGACAGGAAACCTCTATGGCTACACCTTC
TRBV6-5,-,14,-,TRBJ1-1,CASSYDIVQAEAFF,TGTGCCAGCAGTTATGATATAGTCCAGGCGGAAGCTTTCTTT
TRBV19,-,16,-,TRBJ2-4,CASTPSGSPHKNIQYF,TGTGCCAGTACCCCATCCGGGAGCCCGCACAAAAACATTCAGTACTTC
TRBV5-1,few,14,-,TRBJ1-1,CASSPGTGNTEAFF,TGCGCCAGCAGCCCCGGGACGGGGAACACTGAAGCTTTCTTT
TRBV28,-,15,TRBD2,TRBJ2-2,CASSLGLVGTGELFF,TGTGCCAGCAGTTTGGGACTAGTCGGAACCGGGGAGCTGTTTTTT
TRBV12-5,few,16,TRBD2,TRBJ2-4,CASSGIALLAKNIQYF,TGTGCTAGTAGCGGGATAGCACTCCTAGCCAAAAACATTCAGTACTTC
TRBV7-2,-,12,-,TRBJ2-3,CASSFYTDTQYF,TGTGCCAGCAGCTTCTACACAGATACGCAGTATTTT
TRBV15,-,16,-,TRBJ1-4,CATSRDRGGRFVQLFF,TGTGCCACCAGCAGAGATCGCGGGGGTCGGTTCGTCCAACTGTTTTTT
TRBV30,many,15,-,TRBJ2-3,CAWRKLVSSPDTQYF,TGTGCCTGGAGGAAGTTAGTCTCGAGCCCAGATACGCAGTATTTT
TRBV11-1,-,14,-,TRBJ2-3,CASSLDGITDTQYF,TGTGCCAGCAGCTTAGACGGGATCACAGATACGCAGTATTTT
TRBV7-2,many,15,-,TRBJ2-1,CASSFGTSPGNEQFF,TGTGCCAGCAGCTTTGGGACTTCCCCGGGCAATGAGCAGTTCTTC
TRBV28,once,16,-,TRBJ1-5,CASFTMKGGNNQPQHF,TGTGCCAGTTTCACGATGAAGGGAGGGAACAATCAGCCCCAGCATTTT